Presented here are 28 T cell receptor beta chains from one specimen sequenced in a study of cytomegalovirus exposure and HLA in healthy donors. The protocol was immunoSEQ multiplex PCR, while the TCRdb copy is restricted to in-frame clones and leaves out a portion. Of around 300,000 clones in the sample, 86% were seen once. The sample taken for sequencing was PBMCs. These receptors were collected from a woman younger than 35 in good health and CMV-seronegative.

The V and J genes are TRBV6-1 and TRBJ1-2; D unresolved. The CDR3 has 13 amino acids. CDR1 MNHNS and CDR2 SASEGT come from the germline V gene. V lost 2 bases, J lost 2 bases, and 6 bases lay in between. CDR3 sequence reads: CASSEQENYGYTF. In nucleotides, the CDR3 is TGTGCCAGCAGTGAACAGGAAAACTATGGCTACACCTTC.

The chain carries TRBV4-3 and TRBJ2-2; TRBD2 might be the D (5 bases). Germline V lookup: CDR1 LGHNA, CDR2 YSLEER. This CDR3 comprises 17 residues. Trimming shortened V by 0 bases and J by 3 bases, and 14 bases separated the two germline ends. This CDR3 is CASSQEEGLMDTGELFF. As DNA, the CDR3 is TGCGCCAGCAGCCAAGAAGAGGGCCTAATGGACACCGGGGAGCTGTTTTTT.

The chain combines TRBV9 with TRBJ2-3; 8 nucleotides match TRBD2. Losses at the gene ends were 7 bases for V and 3 bases for J; bases not matched to a gene: 13. The germline V gene has CDR1 SGDLS and CDR2 YYNGEE. The CDR3 spans 16 residues. This CDR3 is CASGSGSTPRTDTQYF. The CDR3 nucleotides are TGTGCCAGCGGAAGCGGGAGTACCCCTCGGACAGATACGCAGTATTTT.

The V call is TRBV28, the J call TRBJ2-1; 8 bases map to TRBD1. The CDR3 consists of 15 residues. Trimming at V came to 2 bases and at J to 4 bases, leaving 4 bases not matched to a gene. Germline CDR1 is MDHEN and CDR2 is SYDVKM. The CDR3 loop is CASSLGTGGYNEQFF. The CDR3 DNA sequence: TGTGCCAGCAGTTTAGGGACAGGAGGTTACAATGAGCAGTTCTTC.

The chain links TRBV11-3 to TRBJ2-3, with 12 bases matching TRBD2. Losses at the gene ends were 4 bases for V and 6 bases for J; bases not matched to a gene: 8. Germline-derived CDR1 and CDR2 are SGHNT and YENEEA. The CDR3 is 16 amino acids. The DNA for the CDR3 is TGTGCCAGCAGCTCCCTAGCGGGAGGGCCGTGGGATACGCAGTATTTT. It is translated as CASSSLAGGPWDTQYF.

The genes are TRBV9 and TRBJ1-2, with unresolved D. The CDR3 is made up of 13 amino acids. The V gene lost 6 bases and the J gene lost 7 bases, with 16 bases spanning the gap. The germline V gene has CDR1 SGDLS and CDR2 YYNGEE. CDR3 sequence: CASTPSPSGGYTF. The CDR3, as DNA: TGTGCCAGCACCCCGTCCCCCTCCGGTGGCTACACCTTC.

The chain employs TRBV19 and TRBJ2-7, with 8 bases matching TRBD2. Trimming removed 1 base from V and 4 bases from J; junction bases left unmatched: 3. Germline-derived CDR1 and CDR2 are LNHDA and SQIVND (reference sequence). The CDR3 has 14 amino acids. CDR3 nucleotides: TGTGCCAGTAGTATAGCGGCTAGCGGGTACGAGCAGTACTTC. Translating it yields CASSIAASGYEQYF.

This chain joins TRBV7-9 and TRBJ2-2, with 9 positions matching TRBD2. The CDR3 covers 17 residues. In germline, CDR1 is SEHNR, CDR2 FQNEAQ (reference sequence). With V trimmed by 5 bases and J by 0 bases, 7 bases remained unmatched. CDR3 sequence reads: CASSPEAGGPNTGELFF. CDR3 nucleotides: TGTGCCAGCAGCCCAGAAGCGGGAGGCCCGAACACCGGGGAGCTGTTTTTT.

The J gene is TRBJ2-4, the V gene TRBV5-5; tentative D call: TRBD2 (5 bases). CDR1 is SGHKS and CDR2 is YYEKEE in the germline V gene (reference sequence). V lost 4 bases to trimming and J lost 0 bases, with 8 bases between them. The CDR3 extends over 14 amino acids. The chain's CDR3 is CASSPGLAKNIQYF. As DNA, the CDR3 is TGTGCCAGCAGCCCAGGACTAGCCAAAAACATTCAGTACTTC.

The CDR3 DNA is TGTGCCAGCAGTTTATTGAGGTGGCAGGGGGCTGCTGAAGCTTTCTTT. Its translation is CASSLLRWQGAAEAFF. V gene TRBV27 combines with J gene TRBJ1-1; 8 bases map to TRBD1. This CDR3 is built from 16 residues. The germline gives CDR1 MNHEY, CDR2 SMNVEV (reference sequence). The J segment lost 6 bases and the V segment lost 1 base, leaving 10 bases of the junction unmatched.

J is TRBJ1-4 and V is TRBV6-1; 7 positions agree with TRBD1. From germline, CDR1 is MNHNS and CDR2 SASEGT. CDR3 length: 16 amino acids. The J segment lost 0 bases and the V segment lost 4 bases, leaving 5 bases of the junction unmatched. CDR3 sequence (DNA): TGTGCCAGCAGTGGTCGGGACAGATCAACTAATGAAAAACTGTTTTTT. This sequence encodes CASSGRDRSTNEKLFF.

This chain connects TRBV28 to TRBJ2-7; TRBD2 agrees at 10 bases. With 5 bases clipped from V and 1 base from J, the junction kept 5 bases outside the gene matches. CDR1 and CDR2 (germline): MDHEN, SYDVKM. This CDR3 region has 15 residues. Here the CDR3 reads CASSPSGRESYEQYF. In DNA, the CDR3 is TGTGCCAGCAGTCCCAGCGGGAGGGAATCCTACGAGCAGTACTTC.

V is TRBV6-1 and J is TRBJ1-5; D not resolved. The germline V and J ends were trimmed by 4 bases and 1 base, with 8 bases remaining between them. This CDR3 comprises 14 residues. CDR1 is MNHNS, CDR2 SASEGT, per germline. DNA for the CDR3: TGTGCCAGCAGTGTACTAGGCAGCAATCAGCCCCAGCATTTT. Translation gives CASSVLGSNQPQHF.

This clone has a handful of counts. V gene TRBV10-3 combines with J gene TRBJ1-2; no definite D call. Trimming left V 7 bases short and J 2 bases short, with 11 bases between. CDR1 and CDR2 from the germline V gene are ENHRY and SYGVKD. The CDR3 covers 13 residues. The CDR3 nucleotides read TGTGCCATCACCGAGCGATCCAACTATGGCTACACCTTC. This encodes CAITERSNYGYTF.

V and J are TRBV4-3 and TRBJ2-3, with D possibly being TRBD2 (7 bases). The CDR3 has 17 residues. Trimming pared 0 bases from V and 1 base from J, leaving 14 bases between. Germline V gene lookup returns CDR1 LGHNA and CDR2 YSLEER. The CDR3 protein is CASSQEGRGRRTDTQYF. The CDR3 nucleotides are TGCGCCAGCAGCCAAGAGGGGCGGGGGCGCCGCACAGATACGCAGTATTTT.

This clone was detected a few times. This rearrangement joins TRBV4-3 to TRBJ1-6; 9 nucleotides agree with TRBD1. The junction had 7 bases not matched to a gene; V was cut back by 1 base and J by 6 bases. CDR1 and CDR2 from the germline V gene are LGHNA and YSLEER. This CDR3 spans 17 amino acids. CDR3 coding DNA: TGCGCCAGCAGCCAAGGATTTCGGGGACAGGGTAATTCACCCCTCCACTTT. Translating gives CASSQGFRGQGNSPLHF.

This chain joins TRBV6-1 and TRBJ1-1; TRBD1 agrees at 7 bases. J gave up 3 bases and V 5 bases, and 6 bases lay outside the gene matches. CDR1 is MNHNS, CDR2 SASEGT, per germline. The CDR3 contains 14 residues. The CDR3 DNA reads as TGTGCCAGCAGTACCTACAGGGGCTACACTGAAGCTTTCTTT. Its translation is CASSTYRGYTEAFF.

V usage is TRBV11-3 and J usage is TRBJ1-1; 11 nucleotides agree with TRBD1. The CDR3 is 15 amino acids. V was clipped by 3 bases and J by 3 bases; unmatched bases: 3. Germline CDR1 is SGHNT and CDR2 is YENEEA. The CDR3 DNA follows: TGTGCCAGCAGCTTCCGGGACAGGGGGTACACTGAAGCTTTCTTT. This codes for CASSFRDRGYTEAFF.

The chain combines TRBV6-5 with TRBJ1-1; D possibly corresponds to TRBD1 (6 bases). Germline-derived CDR1 and CDR2 are MNHEY and SVGAGI. V lost 8 bases, J lost 0 bases, and 10 bases lay in between. The CDR3 totals 13 residues. CDR3 amino acids: CASGGRLNTEAFF. The CDR3 nucleotides are TGTGCCAGCGGGGGCCGATTGAACACTGAAGCTTTCTTT.

This clone occurred a few times. This chain connects TRBV9 to TRBJ2-1, with D perhaps TRBD1 (6 bases). Germline CDR1 is SGDLS and CDR2 is YYNGEE. This CDR3 contains 14 residues. Trimming took off 0 bases at V and 6 bases at J, with 10 bases between the two ends. For the CDR3, the DNA is TGTGCCAGCAGCGTAGCAATAGGGGGCAATGAGCAGTTCTTC. It codes for CASSVAIGGNEQFF.

This clone was detected a few times. The rearrangement links TRBV7-2 to TRBJ2-3, with unresolved D. The CDR3 consists of 13 residues. V shed 3 bases and J shed 1 base, with 5 bases lying between them. Germline V gives CDR1 SGHTA, CDR2 FQGNSA. The CDR3 is CASSFQGTDTQYF. The CDR3 coding sequence is TGTGCCAGCAGCTTCCAGGGCACAGATACGCAGTATTTT.

A few counts support this clone. This chain links TRBV6-4 with TRBJ2-1; 12 bases map to TRBD1. Losses at the gene ends were 6 bases for V and 7 bases for J; bases not matched to a gene: 10. From germline, CDR1 is MRHNA and CDR2 SNTAGT. This CDR3 comprises 16 residues. CDR3 in amino acids: CASSADVGQGANEQFF. As DNA, the CDR3 is TGTGCCAGCAGCGCTGACGTGGGACAGGGGGCGAATGAGCAGTTCTTC.

This chain uses TRBV19 with TRBJ1-3; 7 bases line up with TRBD1. Losses at the gene ends were 2 bases for V and 0 bases for J; bases not matched to a gene: 7. The CDR3 runs 17 residues. Germline V lookup: CDR1 LNHDA, CDR2 SQIVND (reference sequence). CDR3 in amino acids: CASSIRDSSFSGNTIYF. CDR3 nucleotides: TGTGCCAGTAGTATACGGGACAGCTCCTTCTCTGGAAACACCATATATTTT.

V gene TRBV7-7 combines with J gene TRBJ2-6, with 9 bases that match TRBD1. There are 17 residues in the CDR3. The trim removed 5 bases at V and 0 bases at J, leaving 5 bases unmatched. Looked up from germline, CDR1 is SSHAT and CDR2 is FNYEAQ (reference sequence). CDR3 sequence (DNA): TGTGCCAGCAGCCCGGGACAGGGAGACTCTGGGGCCAACGTCCTGACTTTC. It yields the protein CASSPGQGDSGANVLTF. Full variable domain (remainder filled in from reference TRBV7-7 and TRBJ2-6): GAGVSQSPRYKVTKRGQDVTLRCDPISSHATLYWYQQALGQGPEFLTYFNYEAQPDKSGLPSDRFSAERPEGSISTLTIQRTEQRDSAMYRCASSPGQGDSGANVLTFGAGSRLTVL.

V and J are TRBV2 and TRBJ1-1; weak D call: TRBD1 (5 bases). The germline V gene has CDR1 SNHLY and CDR2 FYNNEI. V dropped 6 bases and J dropped 8 bases, with 7 bases sitting between them. The CDR3 is 10 amino acids. CDR3 protein: CASSQGEAFF. The DNA of the CDR3 is TGTGCCAGCAGCCAGGGAGAAGCTTTCTTT.

CDR3 region: CASSSPGTGGNEQFF. The CDR3, as DNA: TGTGCCAGCAGCTCCCCCGGGACAGGGGGTAATGAGCAGTTCTTC. V is TRBV5-6 and J is TRBJ2-1, with TRBD1 identical over 11 bases. V shed 3 bases, J shed 7 bases, and the junction held 6 bases outside the gene matches. Germline CDR1 is SGHDT and CDR2 is YYEEEE. The CDR3 is made up of 15 amino acids.

The sample holds one count of this clone. The chain recombines TRBV4-3 with TRBJ1-2, with D possibly TRBD1 on 5 matching bases. The CDR3 covers 15 residues. The germline V gene encodes CDR1 LGHNA and CDR2 YSLEER. Trimming shortened V by 0 bases and J by 4 bases, and 12 bases separated the two germline ends. The CDR3 nucleotides are TGCGCCAGCAGCCAAGATCAGGGAGGGGCCTATGGCTACACCTTC. Translation gives CASSQDQGGAYGYTF.

The sample holds one count of this clone. This chain joins TRBV2 and TRBJ2-4; D unresolved. Per the germline V gene, CDR1 is SNHLY and CDR2 is FYNNEI. V was shortened by 8 bases and J by 1 base, with 18 bases between the two germline ends. The CDR3 length is 16 residues. DNA for the CDR3: TGTGCCAGCTTTTCGGAAAAGATGCGGGCCAAAAACATTCAGTACTTC. It is translated as CASFSEKMRAKNIQYF.